The 30 T cell receptor beta chains below were found in one sample sequenced in a study of Graves' ophthalmopathy and Graves' hyperthyroidism. RNA transcripts provided the template for amplifying TCR beta CDR3 regions. First-round RT-PCR with HTBI primers preceded a second-round multiplex PCR. TCRdb processed the multiplex PCR reads anew with MiXCR; each CDR3 protein has one entry. The table records nearly 400,000 distinct CDR3 sequences, around 19% of them present only once. Sequences were obtained from peripheral blood. The receptors were gathered from a woman aged 18-29 years with Graves' ophthalmopathy.

In this sample, this clonotype turned up many times. The rearrangement uses TRBV19 and TRBJ2-6; maybe TRBD2 (6 bases). Between the trimmed V and J ends, which lost 5 bases and 1 base, there was a span of 12 bases. This CDR3 is 16 amino acids long. Germline lookup yields CDR1 LNHDA and CDR2 SQIVND (reference sequence). CDR3 region: CASSLPRGSGANVLTF. The CDR3 DNA reads as TGTGCCAGTAGTCTCCCTCGGGGGTCTGGGGCCAACGTCCTGACTTTC.

This clonotype was detected many times. This sequence joins TRBV28 and TRBJ2-2, with 14 bases fitting TRBD2. CDR1 is MDHEN and CDR2 is SYDVKM in the germline V gene. The CDR3 length is 19 residues. Germline trimming cut 6 bases from V and 0 bases from J; bases unmatched to any gene: 9. Here the CDR3 reads CASSSLGLAGVTNTGELFF. CDR3 nucleotides: TGTGCCAGCAGCTCTCTGGGACTAGCGGGAGTAACGAACACCGGGGAGCTGTTTTTT.

This clonotype was observed at least ten times. The chain uses TRBV4-2 and TRBJ2-5; possibly TRBD2 for D (6 bases). V was shortened by 2 bases and J by 4 bases, with 17 bases between the two germline ends. Germline assignment: CDR1 LGHNA and CDR2 YNFKEQ. The CDR3 is 16 residues long. The chain's CDR3 is CASSQYRPGGTETQYF. The CDR3 DNA is TGTGCCAGCAGCCAATATCGACCCGGGGGAACAGAGACCCAGTACTTC.

This clonotype appeared many times. This chain uses TRBV2 with TRBJ1-5; 8 nucleotides match TRBD1. Germline-derived CDR1 and CDR2 are SNHLY and FYNNEI. The CDR3 sequence is 15 residues long. Trimming cost V 7 bases and J 4 bases; bases outside gene matches: 9. CDR3 sequence: CASMSGQGWNQPQHF. The CDR3 DNA sequence: TGTGCCAGCATGAGTGGACAGGGATGGAATCAGCCCCAGCATTTT.

The V gene is TRBV19, the J gene TRBJ1-2, with D perhaps TRBD1 (5 bases). This CDR3 is 11 amino acids long. Trimming took 11 bases from V and 11 from J, leaving 18 bases between them. Germline CDR1 is LNHDA and CDR2 is SQIVND (reference sequence). CDR3 in DNA: TGTGCCGGAGGGGCCCTTGGATGGTACACCTTC. Translation: CAGGALGWYTF.

This chain links TRBV4-1 with TRBJ2-2, with 11 bases lining up with TRBD1. Germline V gene data show CDR1 as MGHRA and CDR2 as YSYEKL. CDR3 size: 16 residues. With V trimmed by 3 bases and J by 7 bases, 7 bases remained unmatched. The CDR3, as DNA: TGCGCCAGCAGCCACCGGACAGGGGGCGGTATCGGGGAGCTGTTTTTT. The encoded protein is CASSHRTGGGIGELFF.

This clonotype was counted many times. This rearrangement joins TRBV9 to TRBJ1-1; D not certain. V lost 0 bases and J lost 4, with 10 bases in between. Germline V gene data show CDR1 as SGDLS and CDR2 as YYNGEE. The CDR3 has 14 residues. CDR3 bases: TGTGCCAGCAGCGTAGAAGGGAGTCTCACTGAAGCTTTCTTT. Protein product: CASSVEGSLTEAFF.

There are many counts of this clonotype. This chain links TRBV12-3 or TRBV12-4 with TRBJ2-2; 11 bases map to TRBD2. CDR3 length equals 15 residues. V shed 3 bases, J shed 5 bases, and the junction held 2 bases outside the gene matches. CDR3 bases: TGTGCCAGCAGTTTCCTAGCGGGGGGAACCGGGGAGCTGTTTTTT. Protein: CASSFLAGGTGELFF.

The genes are TRBV10-3 and TRBJ2-7; no firm D call. This CDR3 is 14 amino acids long. Between the trimmed V and J ends, which lost 7 bases and 2 bases, there was a span of 15 bases. CDR1 ENHRY and CDR2 SYGVKD come from the germline V gene. CDR3 DNA sequence: TGTGCCATCAAACACCAGAAACGACCCTACGAGCAGTACTTC. This translates into CAIKHQKRPYEQYF.

Many counts were recorded for this clonotype. The chain couples TRBV28 to TRBJ1-1, with a weak D call TRBD1 (5 bases). The germline CDR1 and CDR2 sequences are MDHEN and SYDVKM. The V end was cut by 4 bases, the J end by 11 bases, with 11 bases between. This CDR3 region has 11 residues. The CDR3 region has the DNA TGTGCCAGCAGTTCCTCACACAGGGCTTTCTTT. It encodes CASSSSHRAFF.

This clonotype was seen ten or more times. The chain combines TRBV20-1 with TRBJ1-5; no clear D. Germline V gives CDR1 DFQATT, CDR2 SNEGSKA (reference sequence). This CDR3 is built from 15 residues. The V end lost 3 bases, the J end lost 4 bases, and 16 bases lay between the germline ends. As DNA, the CDR3 is TGCAGTGCTAGTTTTTTCGGGGATAGGAATCAGCCCCAGCATTTT. Protein product: CSASFFGDRNQPQHF.

This clonotype showed up just once. The chain links TRBV6-1 to TRBJ1-2; D remains unclear. V gave up 8 bases and J gave up 4 bases, with 8 bases separating them. Germline loops: CDR1 MNHNS, CDR2 SASEGT. The CDR3 is 11 amino acids. The CDR3 region is CASGGRYGYTF. The CDR3 DNA reads as TGTGCCAGCGGTGGGCGCTATGGCTACACCTTC.

This clonotype was found many times. The V and J genes are TRBV28 and TRBJ1-1; a weak D match, TRBD1 (6 bases). The ends were cut back, 2 bases at V and 4 bases at J, with 11 bases in the middle. Per germline, CDR1 MDHEN and CDR2 SYDVKM. The CDR3 spans 14 residues. CDR3 sequence reads: CASSLGGAGTEAFF. The DNA of the CDR3 is TGTGCCAGCAGTTTAGGGGGGGCTGGCACTGAAGCTTTCTTT.

Many counts were recorded for this clonotype. The V and J genes are TRBV28 and TRBJ1-1; D gene uncertain. Trimming removed 9 bases at V and 4 bases at J, with 6 bases between. Germline V CDR1 and CDR2: MDHEN, SYDVKM. There are 10 residues in the CDR3. CDR3 nucleotide sequence: TGTGCCAGTGGTCTCACTGAAGCTTTCTTT. Its protein product is CASGLTEAFF.

This clonotype showed up many times. The chain has TRBV15 and TRBJ2-7; 8 bases fit TRBD1. Germline V CDR1 and CDR2: LNHNV, YYDKDF (reference sequence). The J segment lost 3 bases and the V segment lost 5 bases, leaving 12 bases of the junction unmatched. The CDR3 contains 16 residues. The CDR3 region has the DNA TGTGCCACCAGCGGCAGTAGACAGGGGAATAACTACGAGCAGTACTTC. Translating gives CATSGSRQGNNYEQYF.

The V and J genes are TRBV6-1 and TRBJ1-2; no clear D. V was cut by 11 bases and J by 4 bases, with 20 bases left in between. This CDR3 spans 14 amino acids. Germline CDR1 reads MNHNS; CDR2 reads SASEGT. CDR3 protein: CAVRTGLPLYGYTF. In nucleotides, the CDR3 is TGTGCCGTCAGAACGGGCCTCCCTCTCTATGGCTACACCTTC.

This clonotype came up many times. V gene TRBV30 combines with J gene TRBJ1-5; D ambiguous. Trimming removed 0 bases at V and 2 bases at J, with 14 bases between. This CDR3 has 16 amino acids. Germline loops: CDR1 GTSNPN, CDR2 SVGIG (reference sequence). In DNA form, the CDR3 reads TGTGCCTGGAGTGTCGGAGGCGTAGGGCGCAATCAGCCCCAGCATTTT. This translates into CAWSVGGVGRNQPQHF. Drawing the rest from reference TRBV30 and TRBJ1-5, the complete variable domain is SQTIHQWPATLVQPVGSPLSLECTVEGTSNPNLYWYRQAAGRGLQLLFYSVGIGQISSEVPQNLSASRPQDRQFILSSKKLLLSDSGFYLCAWSVGGVGRNQPQHFGDGTRLSIL.

This clonotype was seen many times. The chain recombines TRBV11-1 with TRBJ1-1; D is ambiguous. Germline assignment: CDR1 SGHAT and CDR2 FQDESV (reference sequence). Trimming shortened V by 1 base and J by 1 base, and 7 bases separated the two germline ends. The CDR3 sequence is 14 residues long. The CDR3 nucleotides are TGTGCCAGCAGCTTAGGGGTGAAGAACACTGAAGCTTTCTTT. It encodes CASSLGVKNTEAFF.

This clonotype was seen a few times. The V and J genes are TRBV3-1 and TRBJ1-6, with D uncertain. This CDR3 contains 17 residues. The V end was cut by 4 bases, the J end by 0 bases, with 13 bases between. Germline lookup yields CDR1 LGHDT and CDR2 YNNKEL (reference sequence). This CDR3 reads CASSRGTVNSYNSPLHF. The CDR3 DNA sequence: TGTGCCAGCAGCCGAGGAACGGTGAACTCCTATAATTCACCCCTCCACTTT.

There are many counts of this clonotype. This chain connects TRBV2 to TRBJ2-5; 10 positions agree with TRBD2. Losses at the gene ends were 0 bases for V and 2 bases for J; bases not matched to a gene: 3. The CDR3 totals 16 residues. CDR1 is SNHLY, CDR2 FYNNEI, per germline. CDR3 protein: CASSEALAGEQETQYF. DNA for the CDR3: TGTGCCAGCAGTGAAGCGCTAGCGGGAGAGCAAGAGACCCAGTACTTC. The whole variable domain, remainder taken from reference TRBV2 and TRBJ2-5, is EPEVTQTPSHQVTQMGQEVILRCVPISNHLYFYWYRQILGQKVEFLVSFYNNEISEKSEIFDDQFSVERPDGSNFTLKIRSTKLEDSAMYFCASSEALAGEQETQYFGPGTRLLVL.

At least ten counts were recorded for this clonotype. The CDR3 reads CAWSVRSEAFF. As DNA, the CDR3 is TGTGCCTGGAGTGTACGATCTGAAGCTTTCTTT. The chain joins TRBV30 to TRBJ1-1; no firm D call. V was clipped by 0 bases and J by 6 bases, with 5 bases between them. CDR1 is GTSNPN, CDR2 SVGIG, per germline (reference sequence). The CDR3 consists of 11 residues. Complete variable domain (other parts from reference TRBV30 and TRBJ1-1): SQTIHQWPATLVQPVGSPLSLECTVEGTSNPNLYWYRQAAGRGLQLLFYSVGIGQISSEVPQNLSASRPQDRQFILSSKKLLLSDSGFYLCAWSVRSEAFFGQGTRLTVV.

Ten or more counts support this clonotype. The chain employs TRBV29-1 and TRBJ1-1; weak D call: TRBD1 (6 bases). The V gene lost 6 bases and the J gene lost 0 bases, with 11 bases spanning the gap. The germline V gene encodes CDR1 SQVTM and CDR2 ANQGSEA. The CDR3 extends over 13 amino acids. In DNA form, the CDR3 reads TGCAGCGTCTGGGGACAACTGAACACTGAAGCTTTCTTT. Protein product: CSVWGQLNTEAFF.

This clonotype was seen many times. The chain combines TRBV7-2 with TRBJ2-7; D is possibly TRBD1 (6 bases). Trimming took 6 bases from V and 4 from J, leaving 16 bases between them. Germline V gene sequence: CDR1 SGHTA, CDR2 FQGNSA. The CDR3 sequence is 14 residues long. The CDR3 DNA is TGTGCCAGCAGTCTTGACAGGCTTTCTTACGAGCAGTACTTC. Residues: CASSLDRLSYEQYF. The full variable domain, completed using reference TRBV7-2 and TRBJ2-7, is GAGVSQSPSNKVTEKGKDVELRCDPISGHTALYWYRQSLGQGLEFLIYFQGNSAPDKSGLPSDRFSAERTGGSVSTLTIQRTQQEDSAVYLCASSLDRLSYEQYFGPGTRLTVT.

This clonotype has at least ten counts. The chain has TRBV18 and TRBJ1-1; 9 bases agree with TRBD1. The CDR3 sequence is 15 residues long. CDR1 and CDR2 from the germline V gene are KGHSH and LQKENI. V shed 2 bases and J 5 bases; nucleotides not matched to a gene: 6. The CDR3 DNA reads TGTGCCAGCTCACCAACCGGGACAGGGAGAACTGAAGCTTTCTTT. Translated: CASSPTGTGRTEAFF.

This clonotype has a count of ten or more. The chain's CDR3 is CASRERGLEGSPLHF. Here the CDR3 DNA reads TGTGCCAGCAGGGAACGGGGGCTCGAGGGTTCACCCCTCCACTTT. The rearrangement links TRBV12-3 or TRBV12-4 to TRBJ1-6, with D possibly TRBD1 on 6 matching bases. The CDR3 runs to 15 residues. V shed 6 bases and J shed 9 bases, with 18 bases lying between them.

This clonotype has a handful of counts. The chain employs TRBV12-3 or TRBV12-4 and TRBJ2-7; TRBD2 matches 7 bases. The CDR3 is 15 residues long. The ends lost 3 bases at V and 7 bases at J; junction bases unmatched: 12. The DNA of the CDR3 is TGTGCCAGCAGTTTTGGTTCTAGCGGAGAGGCGGAGCAGTACTTC. Its protein is CASSFGSSGEAEQYF.

A remark on this clonotype: One end of the junction does not line up with germline, which may come from a read error. The chain is built from TRBV6-1 and TRBJ1-2; D not resolved. The CDR3 runs to 15 residues. CDR1 and CDR2 (germline): MNHNS, SASEGT. The CDR3 sequence is CANSEALGVDYGYTF. CDR3 sequence (DNA): TGTGCCAACAGTGAAGCGTTGGGTGTGGACTATGGCTACACCTTC.

This clonotype came up many times. V and J are TRBV19 and TRBJ2-7; perhaps TRBD1 as D (6 bases). The germline gives CDR1 LNHDA, CDR2 SQIVND (reference sequence). The CDR3 runs 18 residues. V was cut by 5 bases and J by 2 bases, with 25 bases left in between. The CDR3 protein is CASSPSSGTPGRTYEQYF. The CDR3 nucleotides read TGTGCCAGTAGTCCATCATCCGGGACACCCGGACGTACCTACGAGCAGTACTTC.

The chain couples TRBV6-4 to TRBJ1-5; 10 bases are shared with TRBD1. Germline-derived CDR1 and CDR2 are MRHNA and SNTAGT. J was trimmed by 7 bases and V by 3 bases; bases with no gene match: 9. The CDR3 contains 16 residues. Here the CDR3 DNA reads TGTGCCAGCAGTGATGGGACAGGGGCGCTCAGACAGCCCCAGCATTTT. Protein product: CASSDGTGALRQPQHF.

This clonotype was seen many times. This chain links TRBV10-3 with TRBJ1-2; D remains ambiguous. The CDR3 is 15 amino acids. The germline gives CDR1 ENHRY, CDR2 SYGVKD. V was shortened by 2 bases and J by 7 bases, with 17 bases between the two germline ends. CDR3 nucleotide sequence: TGTGCCATCAGTGAGAATACAGCCTTTACTTCTGGCTACACCTTC. This encodes CAISENTAFTSGYTF.